The 20 T cell receptor beta chains presented below share a single source sample, sequenced in a study of PD-1 blockade in classical Hodgkin lymphoma. The patients all showed relapse after autologous stem cell transplantation, while their brentuximab vedotin exposure varied. Libraries were prepared by immunoSEQ multiplex PCR; TCRdb keeps only in-frame clonotypes and omits some of them. The sample carries 25,000 to 40,000 clones, approximately 80% recorded once. Sequencing was performed on peripheral blood mononuclear cells (PBMCs), taken at baseline. These receptors all stem from a human donor with classical Hodgkin lymphoma.

DNA for the CDR3: TGTGCCAGCAGCGCACTCTTGGGAGGTCAAGAGACCCAGTACTTC. It specifies CASSALLGGQETQYF. The J gene is TRBJ2-5, the V gene TRBV7-3; a possible D gene is TRBD2 (6 bases). V was trimmed by 5 bases and J by 2 bases, leaving 15 bases between them. This CDR3 has 15 residues. The germline CDR1 and CDR2 sequences are SGHTA and FQGTGA.

This clone appeared once. The chain combines TRBV30 with TRBJ2-1; TRBD1 might be the D (6 bases). CDR1 and CDR2 (germline): GTSNPN, SVGIG (reference sequence). Trimming took off 4 bases at V and 0 bases at J, with 7 bases between the two ends. CDR3 length: 13 residues. Here the CDR3 reads CAWTGVSYNEQFF. CDR3 nucleotide sequence: TGTGCCTGGACAGGGGTCTCCTACAATGAGCAGTTCTTC.

This clone came up a few times. The rearrangement uses TRBV10-2 and TRBJ1-5; D is uncertain. Trimming cost V 0 bases and J 7 bases, with 10 bases left between them. CDR1 and CDR2 (germline): WSHSY, SAAADI. The CDR3 contains 14 residues. The CDR3: CASSESHLDQPQHF. For the CDR3, the DNA is TGCGCCAGCAGTGAGTCCCATCTTGACCAGCCCCAGCATTTT.

Only one count was recorded for this clone. The chain links TRBV30 to TRBJ2-5; perhaps TRBD1 as D (6 bases). V dropped 2 bases and J dropped 5 bases, with 21 bases sitting between them. The CDR3 covers 16 residues. Germline-derived CDR1 and CDR2 are GTSNPN and SVGIG (reference sequence). The CDR3 reads CAWSSPPRGIRETQYF. DNA of the CDR3: TGTGCCTGGAGTTCTCCCCCCAGGGGAATTCGGGAGACCCAGTACTTC.

The chain combines TRBV19 with TRBJ1-2, with TRBD1 matching over 8 bases. With V trimmed by 6 bases and J by 6 bases, 3 bases remained unmatched. Germline CDR1 and CDR2: LNHDA and SQIVND (reference sequence). The CDR3 consists of 12 residues. The chain's CDR3 is CASSETGDGYTF. The CDR3 DNA is TGTGCCAGTAGCGAGACAGGGGATGGCTACACCTTC.

The DNA of the CDR3 is TGTGCCAGCAGCTTAGATCTGGTCCTTAACACTGAAGCTTTCTTT. Its protein product is CASSLDLVLNTEAFF. The chain employs TRBV11-2 and TRBJ1-1; D gene unclear. The CDR3 sequence is 15 residues long. The V gene lost 0 bases and the J gene lost 2 bases, with 10 bases spanning the gap. From germline, CDR1 is SGHAT and CDR2 FQNNGV.

With regard to this clone: Without the conserved terminal phenylalanine or tryptophan, this CDR3 likely stems from a read error. The rearrangement links TRBV2 to TRBJ1-2; D remains ambiguous. CDR3 size: 13 residues. CDR1 and CDR2 (germline): SNHLY, FYNNEI. V gave up 6 bases and J gave up 6 bases, with 14 bases separating them. CDR3 sequence (DNA): TGTGCCAGCAGGTCAGGACGGGGAGATGGCTACACCCTC. Amino acids: CASRSGRGDGYTL.

This clone was observed once. This chain links TRBV7-6 with TRBJ2-1, with D hard to call. This CDR3 is built from 12 residues. V was trimmed by 5 bases and J by 7 bases, leaving 9 bases between them. Germline V CDR1 and CDR2: SGHVS, FNYEAQ. CDR3 bases: TGTGCCAGCAGCCCCCCGAAGAATGAGCAGTTCTTC. Translation: CASSPPKNEQFF.

The J gene is TRBJ2-7, the V gene TRBV13, with 7 bases lining up with TRBD2. The germline V gene has CDR1 PRHDT and CDR2 FYEKMQ (reference sequence). J gave up 1 base and V 3 bases, and 3 bases lay outside the gene matches. The CDR3 runs 14 residues. The CDR3 region has the DNA TGTGCCAGCAGCTTGGGGACTACTTCCTACGAGCAGTACTTC. Its translation is CASSLGTTSYEQYF.

The V call is TRBV28, the J call TRBJ1-2, with TRBD1 as a possible D gene (6 bases). Trimming took off 8 bases at V and 2 bases at J, with 9 bases between the two ends. CDR3 length: 12 residues. CDR1 is MDHEN and CDR2 is SYDVKM in the germline V gene. The CDR3 DNA is TGTGCCAGCGTCGACAGGAACTATGGCTACACCTTC. Translation: CASVDRNYGYTF.

The chain has TRBV19 and TRBJ1-2; D gene ambiguous. The CDR3 sequence is 13 residues long. Between the trimmed V and J ends, which lost 1 base and 3 bases, there was a span of 6 bases. Per germline, CDR1 LNHDA and CDR2 SQIVND (reference sequence). CDR3 sequence: CASSIVSDYGYTF. The CDR3, as DNA: TGTGCCAGTAGTATAGTATCGGACTATGGCTACACCTTC.

The gene calls are TRBV28 and TRBJ1-1; D call uncertain. The CDR3 contains 14 residues. Germline V gives CDR1 MDHEN, CDR2 SYDVKM. Trimming stripped 7 bases from V and 3 bases from J, with 15 bases between. The CDR3 DNA reads as TGTGCCAGCATCCTCTTTCAGGACTACACTGAAGCTTTCTTT. Protein: CASILFQDYTEAFF.

V is TRBV11-3 and J is TRBJ2-3; 10 nucleotides match TRBD2. The CDR3 is made up of 16 amino acids. Germline V gene data show CDR1 as SGHNT and CDR2 as YENEEA. The trim removed 1 base at V and 2 bases at J, leaving 3 bases unmatched. The CDR3 loop is CASSLGLAGDTDTQYF. The CDR3 region has the DNA TGTGCCAGCAGCTTAGGCCTAGCGGGGGACACAGATACGCAGTATTTT.

The J gene is TRBJ1-4, the V gene TRBV4-2; TRBD1 matches 7 bases. The trim removed 4 bases at V and 7 bases at J, leaving 3 bases unmatched. The CDR3 contains 13 residues. Germline V gene lookup returns CDR1 LGHNA and CDR2 YNFKEQ. The CDR3 here is CASSPGGGEKLFF. CDR3 nucleotide sequence: TGTGCCAGCAGCCCAGGGGGGGGTGAAAAACTGTTTTTT.

The chain employs TRBV4-1 and TRBJ1-6; D is perhaps TRBD1 (6 bases). This CDR3 is built from 14 residues. Trimming took 0 bases from V and 10 from J, leaving 10 bases between them. Per the germline V gene, CDR1 is MGHRA and CDR2 is YSYEKL. CDR3 in DNA: TGCGCCAGCAGCCAAGAACAGGGTCCCTCACCCCTCCACTTT. Its translation is CASSQEQGPSPLHF.

The chain has TRBV18 and TRBJ2-1; maybe TRBD1 (6 bases). This CDR3 comprises 15 residues. CDR1 and CDR2 from the germline V gene are KGHSH and LQKENI. Trimming stripped 2 bases from V and 0 bases from J, with 8 bases between. The DNA of the CDR3 is TGTGCCAGCTCACCAACGACAGGCTCCTACAATGAGCAGTTCTTC. It translates to CASSPTTGSYNEQFF.

This clone was observed a single time. This chain connects TRBV7-3 to TRBJ1-6; D call uncertain. Germline lookup yields CDR1 SGHTA and CDR2 FQGTGA. V was shortened by 2 bases and J by 8 bases, with 7 bases between the two germline ends. This CDR3 contains 13 residues. CDR3 in DNA: TGTGCCAGCAGCTTACAATCGGATTCACCCCTCCACTTT. This sequence encodes CASSLQSDSPLHF.

This chain uses TRBV6-5 with TRBJ1-3, with a weak D call TRBD1 (6 bases). This CDR3 comprises 14 residues. Germline V CDR1 and CDR2: MNHEY, SVGAGI. V was clipped by 11 bases and J by 0 bases, with 14 bases between them. CDR3 nucleotide sequence: TGTGCCGTACAGGGTTCTCGCTCTGGAAACACCATATATTTT. Translated: CAVQGSRSGNTIYF.

This sequence joins TRBV6-5 and TRBJ1-2; perhaps TRBD1 as D (6 bases). This CDR3 has 13 amino acids. The germline V and J ends were trimmed by 2 bases and 5 bases, with 9 bases remaining between them. Germline V gene lookup returns CDR1 MNHEY and CDR2 SVGAGI. The CDR3 region is CASSYRRGYGYTF. In DNA form, the CDR3 reads TGTGCCAGCAGTTACCGGAGGGGGTATGGCTACACCTTC.

This chain links TRBV15 with TRBJ2-5; 12 bases are shared with TRBD2. This CDR3 contains 18 residues. V shed 3 bases and J 5 bases; nucleotides not matched to a gene: 13. Looked up from germline, CDR1 is LNHNV and CDR2 is YYDKDF (reference sequence). The DNA for the CDR3 is TGTGCCACCAGCAGTAGACTAGCGGGGGTTTTACAGCCGGAGACCCAGTACTTC. Translating it yields CATSSRLAGVLQPETQYF.